Reported below is one T cell receptor (beta chain). The data were obtained in a study of regulatory T cells in long-lasting Graves disease. The sample's time point: persistent/refractory GD, antithyroid drugs over 5 years with positive TRAb. PBMC RNA was the source of the TCR library. The source of the patients was an endocrinology department in Xi'an, China. CDR3 size: 13 residues. Germline V lookup: CDR1 SGHRS, CDR2 YFSETQ. V shed 3 bases and J shed 6 bases, with 12 bases lying between them. The authors built TCR beta libraries using iRepertoire HTBI primers and Arm-PCR of CDR3 regions. TCRdb re-called the multiplex PCR reads with MiXCR, one entry per CDR3 protein. Here the sample spans approximately 690,000 distinct CDR3 sequences, about 30% being singletons.

The chain is built from TRBV5-1 and TRBJ1-2; possibly TRBD1 for D (5 bases). The receptor was derived from a female donor with Graves disease. The sample in question was peripheral blood mononuclear cells (PBMCs), obtained when the disease was refractory, from a patient treated with antithyroid drugs. The CDR3 sequence: CASSSRGENGYTF. CDR3 nucleotide sequence: TGCGCCAGCAGCTCACGGGGGGAGAATGGCTACACCTTC.